This TCR beta chain was recorded in a study of blood T cell repertoires in COVID-19. Looked up from germline, CDR1 is SEHNR and CDR2 is FQNEAQ (reference sequence). The trim removed 8 bases at V and 0 bases at J, leaving 6 bases unmatched. CDR3 length: 14 amino acids. In the source study's methods: Nucleated cell counts were estimated from reference gene primer amplification. Clones were sequenced by immunoSEQ multiplex PCR, and TCRdb holds only the in-frame ones, with some missing. V, J and clone size were drawn from that table, and D and trimming were deduced from the DNA. This sample has roughly 150,000 clones; 70% to 85% occur once, and the top ten carry over 9.5%.

Sequencing was done on a sample of peripheral blood. The source of this sequence is a man between 60 and 70 years old who had recovered from COVID-19. V is TRBV7-9 and J is TRBJ2-7, with 8 bases lining up with TRBD2. The CDR3 sequence: CASAASGLSYEQYF. CDR3 nucleotide sequence: TGTGCCAGCGCCGCTAGCGGGCTCTCCTACGAGCAGTACTTC.